The text below deals with one TCR beta chain. The antigen is undetermined. This record belongs to a study of cytomegalovirus exposure and HLA in healthy donors. General observations from the study: What was likely a sequencing artifact was a cluster of highly shared sequence variants. V- and J-gene trimming of TCR beta was linked (in a later analysis) to a missense DCLRE1C variant.

V dropped 7 bases and J dropped 4; count of bases not matched to a gene: 11. The CDR3 is 16 amino acids. Looked up from germline, CDR1 is MGHDK and CDR2 is SYGVNS. PCR amplification relied on 60 Vbeta primers (plus 13 Jbeta primers). Sequencing was performed with immunoSEQ multiplex PCR; in TCRdb, only in-frame clones are kept and a portion is missing. The sample consists of more than 200,000 clones, over 65% of them appearing once. Sequencing was done on a sample of PBMCs. This receptor was taken from a man aged 35 to 55 in good health and CMV-seronegative. The chain links TRBV25-1 to TRBJ2-2, with 8 bases aligning to TRBD2. This CDR3 is CASTRSGGRVTGELFF. CDR3 DNA: TGTGCCAGCACGCGATCGGGGGGGCGGGTCACCGGGGAGCTGTTTTTT.